Sequencing of this T cell receptor (beta chain) was carried out in a study of tumor-infiltrating lymphocytes in localized non-small cell lung cancer. Study-level information: Patients included smokers and never-smokers with various histologies, some sampled after neoadjuvant chemotherapy. General study points: IM1 and IM2 tumors showed no difference in T-cell fraction.

The repertoire was sequenced with immunoSEQ multiplex PCR; TCRdb's copy has only in-frame clones and lacks some. The sample yields 20,000 to 25,000 clones, approximately 59% seen once. Germline assignment: CDR1 SGHDN and CDR2 FVKESK. The CDR3 is made up of 20 amino acids. Trimming took off 5 bases at V and 2 bases at J, with 25 bases between the two ends. Concerning this clone itself: Its antigen remains unidentified.

The TCR sequence derives from a human donor with non-small cell lung cancer. V is TRBV14 and J is TRBJ2-6; D is ambiguous. The sample was lung tumor tissue. CDR3 region: CASSLDPDTPSVPGANVLTF. The CDR3 region has the DNA TGTGCCAGCAGCTTAGACCCAGACACACCTAGTGTTCCTGGGGCCAACGTCCTGACTTTC.